This T cell receptor beta chain was observed in a study of T cells in Graves' hyperthyroidism and ophthalmopathy. The study, taken as a whole, reports: Most thyroid clonotypes expanded above 0.001 appeared in blood too.

The diagnostic basis comprised clinical symptoms, serum thyroxine and TRAb, thyroid ultrasound and orbital computed tomography. V was cut by 5 bases and J by 0 bases, with 14 bases left in between. This CDR3 contains 17 residues. Germline V gene data show CDR1 as SNHLY and CDR2 as FYNNEI. On this clonotype itself: Antigen specificity is unknown.

The source material, RNA transcripts, was used to amplify TCR beta CDR3 regions. HTBI primers drove first-round RT-PCR of the TCR CDR3. TCRdb analysed the multiplex PCR reads with MiXCR anew, one entry per CDR3 protein. Of 490,000 or so distinct CDR3 sequences in the sample, 35% to 50% were seen once. This TCR came from an adult woman with Graves' disease, either hyperthyroidism or ophthalmopathy (not recorded which). The chain uses TRBV2 and TRBJ2-6; tentatively, D is TRBD1 (5 bases). The sequencing input was peripheral blood or thyroid tissue (not recorded which). This CDR3 reads CASSTKGTGSGANVLTF. In DNA form, the CDR3 reads TGTGCCAGCAGTACCAAAGGTACAGGCTCTGGGGCCAACGTCCTGACTTTC.